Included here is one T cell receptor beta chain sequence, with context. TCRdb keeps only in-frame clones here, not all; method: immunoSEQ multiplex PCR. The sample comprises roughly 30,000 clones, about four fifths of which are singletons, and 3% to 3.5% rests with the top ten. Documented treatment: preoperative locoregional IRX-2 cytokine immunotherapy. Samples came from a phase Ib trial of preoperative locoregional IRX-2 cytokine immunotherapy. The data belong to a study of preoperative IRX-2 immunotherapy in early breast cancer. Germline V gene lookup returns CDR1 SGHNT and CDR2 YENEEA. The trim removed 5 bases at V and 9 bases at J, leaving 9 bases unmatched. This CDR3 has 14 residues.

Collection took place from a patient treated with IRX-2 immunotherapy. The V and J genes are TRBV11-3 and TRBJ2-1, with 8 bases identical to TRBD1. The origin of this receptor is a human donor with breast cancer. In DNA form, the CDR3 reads TGTGCCAGCAGCGAGGACAGGGAAAGGGGTGAGCAGTTCTTC. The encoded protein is CASSEDRERGEQFF.